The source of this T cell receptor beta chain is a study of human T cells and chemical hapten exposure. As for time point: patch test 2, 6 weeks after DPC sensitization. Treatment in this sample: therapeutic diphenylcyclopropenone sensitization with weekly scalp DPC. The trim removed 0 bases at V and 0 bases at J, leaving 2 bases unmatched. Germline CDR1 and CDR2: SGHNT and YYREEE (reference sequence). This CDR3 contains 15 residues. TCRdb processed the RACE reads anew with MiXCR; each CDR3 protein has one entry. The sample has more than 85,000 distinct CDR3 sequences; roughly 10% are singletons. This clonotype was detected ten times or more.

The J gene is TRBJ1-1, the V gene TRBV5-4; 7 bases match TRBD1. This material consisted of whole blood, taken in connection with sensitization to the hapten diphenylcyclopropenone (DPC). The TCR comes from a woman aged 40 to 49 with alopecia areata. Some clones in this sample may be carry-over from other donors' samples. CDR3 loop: CASSLAGTVNTEAFF. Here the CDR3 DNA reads TGTGCCAGCAGCTTGGCCGGGACAGTGAACACTGAAGCTTTCTTT.